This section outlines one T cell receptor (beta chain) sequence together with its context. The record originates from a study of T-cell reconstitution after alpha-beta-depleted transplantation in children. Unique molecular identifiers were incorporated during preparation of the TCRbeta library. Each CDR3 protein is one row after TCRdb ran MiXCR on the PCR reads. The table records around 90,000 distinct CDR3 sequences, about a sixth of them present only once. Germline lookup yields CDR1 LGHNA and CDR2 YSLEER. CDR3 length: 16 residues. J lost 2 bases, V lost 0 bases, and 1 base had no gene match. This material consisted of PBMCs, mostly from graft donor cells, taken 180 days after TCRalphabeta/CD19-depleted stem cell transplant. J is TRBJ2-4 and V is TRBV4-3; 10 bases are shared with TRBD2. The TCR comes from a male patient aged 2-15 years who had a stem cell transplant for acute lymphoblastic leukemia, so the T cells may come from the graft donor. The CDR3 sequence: CASSQELAGTKNIQYF. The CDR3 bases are TGCGCCAGCAGCCAAGAACTAGCGGGGACCAAAAACATTCAGTACTTC.